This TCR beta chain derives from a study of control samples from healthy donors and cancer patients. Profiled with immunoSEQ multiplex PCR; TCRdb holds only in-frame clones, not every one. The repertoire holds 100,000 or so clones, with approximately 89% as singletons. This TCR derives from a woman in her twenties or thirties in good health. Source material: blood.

The CDR3 sequence: CASSEGGRQNQPQHF. CDR3 nucleotide sequence: TGTGCCAGCAGTGAAGGAGGACGGCAAAATCAGCCCCAGCATTTT. The V and J genes are TRBV6-1 and TRBJ1-5; D uncertain. The germline V gene encodes CDR1 MNHNS and CDR2 SASEGT. This CDR3 spans 15 amino acids. Trimming removed 1 base at V and 4 bases at J, with 11 bases between.